A single T cell receptor beta chain is shown here with its context. What it binds is unknown. The entry originates in a study of blood T cells in healthy people across ages. Study observations and caveats: Unsorted PBMC input precluded a conclusive naive versus antigen-experienced comparison.

Primers used in a second PCR of roughly 6 to 12 cycles were a sample-barcoded 5' primer and a J-beta primer mix. TCRdb processed the 5' RACE reads anew with MiXCR; each CDR3 protein has one entry. The sample records 1.5 million to 2 million distinct CDR3 sequences, roughly 28% being singletons. The sequenced sample consisted of blood. The sequence was collected from a woman in her twenties or thirties in good health.

The CDR3: CASSPLTATTDTQYF. As DNA, the CDR3 is TGTGCCAGCAGCCCGCTGACTGCCACCACAGATACGCAGTATTTT. The gene calls are TRBV7-9 and TRBJ2-3; D gene uncertain. Trimming removed 5 bases at V and 2 bases at J, with 14 bases between. Germline assignment: CDR1 SEHNR and CDR2 FQNEAQ (reference sequence). The CDR3 has 15 amino acids.